This TCR beta chain was obtained from a study of T cell changes during pregnancy in multiple sclerosis. CDR3 length: 17 residues. J gave up 5 bases and V 1 base, and 9 bases lay outside the gene matches. From germline, CDR1 is LGHNA and CDR2 YSLEER. Assay used: immunoSEQ multiplex PCR; TCRdb lists only in-frame clones, some missing. There are around 40,000 clones in the sample; approximately 90% occur only once, and about 0.8% lies in the top ten. The receptor's source is a female donor with multiple sclerosis, enrolled in a pregnancy study. The chain is built from TRBV4-3 and TRBJ2-7, with TRBD2 matching 12 bases. This material consisted of CD4+ T cells from peripheral blood mononuclear cells, taken in the third trimester of pregnancy. CDR3: CASSQVGQLAGGHEQYF. In nucleotides, the CDR3 is TGCGCCAGCAGCCAAGTCGGTCAACTAGCGGGAGGACACGAGCAGTACTTC.